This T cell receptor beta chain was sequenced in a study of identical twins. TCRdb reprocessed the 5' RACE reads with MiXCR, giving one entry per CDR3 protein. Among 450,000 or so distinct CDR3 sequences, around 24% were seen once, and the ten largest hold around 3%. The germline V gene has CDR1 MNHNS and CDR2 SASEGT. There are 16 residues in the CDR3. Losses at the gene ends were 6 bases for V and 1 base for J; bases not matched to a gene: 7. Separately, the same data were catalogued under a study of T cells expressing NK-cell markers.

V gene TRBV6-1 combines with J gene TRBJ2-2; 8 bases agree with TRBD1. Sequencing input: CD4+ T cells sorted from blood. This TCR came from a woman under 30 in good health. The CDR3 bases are TGTGCCAGCAGACCCCAGGGGGCGCGGAACACCGGGGAGCTGTTTTTT. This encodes CASRPQGARNTGELFF.